This T cell receptor beta chain appears in the sequencing data of a study of blood T cell repertoires in COVID-19 (dated by TCRdb to between 2020 and 2021). With respect to the entire study: Samples from collaborators originated in the United States, Italy and Spain and spanned both the acute and convalescent phases of COVID-19. Subjects who had been exposed to COVID-19, were actively infected with it, or had recovered from it provided the deeply sampled blood TCRbeta repertoires that made up the dataset. The prospective study material was composed of cDNA or gDNA derived from T cells, B-cell-depleted T cells, or PBMCs. The repertoires were released in a freely available public database meant as a resource for research on the immune response to SARS-CoV-2. Sample metadata almost always included a de-identified subject ID, COVID-19 status, age in years and sex. Samples were obtained from the ongoing ImmuneRACE study (first 160 participants) and from 1,254 subjects provided by 6 global collaborators. Where available, HLA class I and class II types were taken from metadata supplied by the sample provider and were not determined by assay-based typing.

Inclusive of the bounding cysteine and phenylalanine, the CDR3 is 15 residues long. Only the CDR3 DNA stays, 45 bases, in frame from base 1. The germline V gene (reference sequence) supplies CDR1 MNHEY and CDR2 SMNVEV. V is reduced by 3 bases and J by 0 bases, leaving a spacing of 12 bases between them. What the work shows at the level of the full study, not this receptor alone: Clinical and demographic metadata were provided uncurated, with the amount varying by source and participant.

Collaborating institutions collected whole blood in K2EDTA tubes following their own protocols. For TCRbeta analysis, collaborator samples were shipped as frozen whole blood, as isolated PBMCs, or as DNA extracted from either sample type. The count of this clone is one. Its cognate antigen has yet to be identified. Within one base of it there is no much larger clone, and no base qualities were kept. TCRbeta CDR3 regions were amplified from genomic DNA by means of the immunoSEQ Assay, a bias-controlled multiplex PCR. Per the source publication's procedure: Within the assay, amplification of reference gene primers was used to estimate how many nucleated cells each sample contained. To quantify the absolute abundance of each unique TCRbeta CDR3 rearrangement, sequence reads were collapsed and filtered. Productive Simpson clonality was computed per sample as the square root of Simpson's diversity index over productive rearrangements. TCRdb re-hosts the immuneACCESS table, in-frame sequences only. Its copies lack some clones; in the studies checked, an unresolved V gene accounts for under half of them, and the cause for the rest is not known. From that table come the V and J calls and clone size; the DNA was used to work out D and trimming. A total of hundreds of thousands of clones appear in this sample, 80% to 85% of them only once. 9.5% to 15% of the sample is taken by the ten largest.

The chain couples TRBV27 to TRBJ2-7, with the identity of the D gene unclear. The source of this sequence is a woman aged 60-75 years with active or convalescent COVID-19. Material for sequencing was peripheral blood. The CDR3 protein sequence reads: CASSFKHVSSYEQYF. The sequenced DNA is TGTGCCAGCAGTTTCAAACACGTGTCCTCCTACGAGCAGTACTTC.